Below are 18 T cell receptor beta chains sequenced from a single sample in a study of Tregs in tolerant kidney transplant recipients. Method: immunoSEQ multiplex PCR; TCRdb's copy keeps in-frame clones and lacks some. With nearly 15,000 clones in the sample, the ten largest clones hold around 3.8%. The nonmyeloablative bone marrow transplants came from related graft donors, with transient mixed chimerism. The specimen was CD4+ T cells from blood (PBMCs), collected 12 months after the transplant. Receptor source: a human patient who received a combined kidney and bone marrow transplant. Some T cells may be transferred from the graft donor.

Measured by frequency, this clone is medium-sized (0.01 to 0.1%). The CDR3 bases that were read are TGCAGTGCTAGACTAGCGGGAAAGGAGACC. Its translation is CSARLAGKET. From start to end, the CDR3 is CSARLAGKETQYF. The rearrangement uses TRBV20-1 and TRBJ2-5; 9 bases are a match to TRBD2. The read ends 3 residues shy of where the CDR3 ends; the end is completed using the germline J gene. The ends lost 2 bases at V and 5 bases at J; junction bases unmatched: 3. This CDR3 has 13 residues. In germline, CDR1 is DFQATT, CDR2 SNEGSKA (reference sequence).

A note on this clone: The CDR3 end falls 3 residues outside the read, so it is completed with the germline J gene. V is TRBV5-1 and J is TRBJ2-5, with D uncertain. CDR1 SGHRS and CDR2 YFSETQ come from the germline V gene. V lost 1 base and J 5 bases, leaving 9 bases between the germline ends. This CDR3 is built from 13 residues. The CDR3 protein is CASSLLLEETQYF. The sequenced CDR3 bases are TGCGCCAGCAGCTTGCTTTTAGAGGAGACC.

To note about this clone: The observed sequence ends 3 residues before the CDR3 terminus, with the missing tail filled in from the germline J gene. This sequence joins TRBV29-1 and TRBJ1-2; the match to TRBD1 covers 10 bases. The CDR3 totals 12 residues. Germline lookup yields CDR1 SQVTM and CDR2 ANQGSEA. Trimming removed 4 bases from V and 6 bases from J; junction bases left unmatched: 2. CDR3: CSVGGQGHGYTF. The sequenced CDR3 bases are TGCAGCGTTGGGGGACAGGGGCATGGC.

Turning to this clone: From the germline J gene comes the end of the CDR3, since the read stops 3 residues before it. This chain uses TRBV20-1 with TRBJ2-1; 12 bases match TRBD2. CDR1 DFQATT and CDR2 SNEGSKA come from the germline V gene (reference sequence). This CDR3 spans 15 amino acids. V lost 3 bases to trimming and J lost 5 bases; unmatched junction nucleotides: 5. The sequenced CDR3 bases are TGCAGTGCTAGGCCTAGCGGGAGGGCTAACAATGAG. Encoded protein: CSARPSGRANNE. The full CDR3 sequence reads CSARPSGRANNEQFF.

The CDR3 loop is CAWRDRVGSPLHF. The covered CDR3 bases are TGTGCCTGGCGGGACAGGGTGGGATCACCC. This chain connects TRBV30 to TRBJ1-6; 9 nucleotides match TRBD1. The CDR3 end is not reached by the read, which stops 3 residues before it; the germline J gene fills it in. There are 13 residues in the CDR3. The trim removed 5 bases at V and 10 bases at J, leaving 6 bases unmatched. Germline CDR1 is GTSNPN and CDR2 is SVGIG (reference sequence).

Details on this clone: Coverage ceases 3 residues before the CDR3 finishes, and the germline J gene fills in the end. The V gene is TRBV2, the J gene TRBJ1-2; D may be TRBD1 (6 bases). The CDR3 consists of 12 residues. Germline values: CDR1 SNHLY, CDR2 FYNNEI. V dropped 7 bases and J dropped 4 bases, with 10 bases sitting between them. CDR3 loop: CASNRATYGYTF. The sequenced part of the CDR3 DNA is TGTGCCAGCAACAGGGCGACCTATGGC.

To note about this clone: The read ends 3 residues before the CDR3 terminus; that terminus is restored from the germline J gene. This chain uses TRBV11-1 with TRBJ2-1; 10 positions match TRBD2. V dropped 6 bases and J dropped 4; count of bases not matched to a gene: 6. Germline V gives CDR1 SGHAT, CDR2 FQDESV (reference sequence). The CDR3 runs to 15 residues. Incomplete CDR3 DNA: TGTGCCAGCAGTTTACTAGCGGGACCTTACAATGAG. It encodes CASSLLAGPYNE. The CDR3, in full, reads CASSLLAGPYNEQFF.

CDR3 in amino acids: CASSFSGQGGDVTQYF. CDR3 DNA (partial): TGCGCCAGCAGCTTCTCGGGACAGGGGGGAGATGTTACG. The V call is TRBV5-1, the J call TRBJ2-3; 11 positions match TRBD1. The read terminates 3 residues ahead of where the CDR3 ends, so the germline J gene completes it. Unmatched junction bases numbered 10, after V lost 2 bases and J lost 8 bases. The CDR3 loop spans 16 amino acids. Germline-derived CDR1 and CDR2 are SGHRS and YFSETQ.

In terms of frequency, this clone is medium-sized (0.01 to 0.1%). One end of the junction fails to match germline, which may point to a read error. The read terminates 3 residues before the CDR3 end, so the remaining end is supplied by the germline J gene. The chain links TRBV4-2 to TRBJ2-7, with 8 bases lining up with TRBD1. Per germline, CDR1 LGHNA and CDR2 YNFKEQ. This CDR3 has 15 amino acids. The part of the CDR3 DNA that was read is TGCGCCAGCAGCCAAGTTGTCGACAGGGGTTTCGAG. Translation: CASSQVVDRGFE. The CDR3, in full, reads CASSQVVDRGFEQYF.

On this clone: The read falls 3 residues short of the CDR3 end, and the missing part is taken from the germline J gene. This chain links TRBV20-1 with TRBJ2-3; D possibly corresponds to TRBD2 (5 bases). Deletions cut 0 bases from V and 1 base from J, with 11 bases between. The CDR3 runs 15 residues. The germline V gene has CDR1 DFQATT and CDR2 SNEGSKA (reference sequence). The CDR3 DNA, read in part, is TGCAGTGCTAGAGATCGTTGGCGGGGCACAGATACG. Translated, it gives CSARDRWRGTDT. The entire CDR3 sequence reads CSARDRWRGTDTQYF.

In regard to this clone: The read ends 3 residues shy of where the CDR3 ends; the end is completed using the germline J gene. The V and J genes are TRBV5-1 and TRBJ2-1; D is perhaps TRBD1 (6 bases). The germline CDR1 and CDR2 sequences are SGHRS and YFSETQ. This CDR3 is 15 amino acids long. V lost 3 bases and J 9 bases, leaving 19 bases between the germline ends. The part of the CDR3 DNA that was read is TGCGCCAGCAGCTCCTTACCGGGGAGAGGGGGTGAG. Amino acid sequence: CASSSLPGRGGE. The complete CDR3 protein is CASSSLPGRGGEQFF.

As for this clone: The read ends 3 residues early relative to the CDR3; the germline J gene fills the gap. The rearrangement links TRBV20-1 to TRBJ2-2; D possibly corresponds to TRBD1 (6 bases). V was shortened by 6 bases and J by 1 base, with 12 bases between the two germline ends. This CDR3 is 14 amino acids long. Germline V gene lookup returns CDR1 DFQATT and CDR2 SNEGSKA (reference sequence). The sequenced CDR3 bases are TGCAGTGCACAAAGGGGGAAGAACACCGGGGAG. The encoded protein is CSAQRGKNTGE. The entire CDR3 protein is CSAQRGKNTGELFF.

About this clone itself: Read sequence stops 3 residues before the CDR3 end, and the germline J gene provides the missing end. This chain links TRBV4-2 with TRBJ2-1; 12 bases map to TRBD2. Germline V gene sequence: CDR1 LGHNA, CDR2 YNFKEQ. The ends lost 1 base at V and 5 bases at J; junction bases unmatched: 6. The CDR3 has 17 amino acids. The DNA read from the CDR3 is TGTGCCAGCAGCCAAGTGACTAGCGGGAGAGGGGACAATGAG. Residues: CASSQVTSGRGDNE. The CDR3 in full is CASSQVTSGRGDNEQFF.

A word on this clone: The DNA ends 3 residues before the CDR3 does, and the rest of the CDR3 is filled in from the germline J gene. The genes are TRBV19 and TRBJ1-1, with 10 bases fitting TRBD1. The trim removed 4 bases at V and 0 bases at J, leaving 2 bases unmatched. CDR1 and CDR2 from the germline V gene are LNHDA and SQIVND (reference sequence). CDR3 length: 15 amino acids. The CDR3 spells CASSRTGGMNTEAFF. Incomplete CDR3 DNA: TGTGCCAGTAGTAGGACAGGGGGGATGAACACTGAA. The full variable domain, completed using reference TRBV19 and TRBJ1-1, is DGGITQSPKYLFRKEGQNVTLSCEQNLNHDAMYWYRQDPGQGLRLIYYSQIVNDFQKGDIAEGYSVSREKKESFPLTVTSAQKNPTAFYLCASSRTGGMNTEAFFGQGTRLTVV.

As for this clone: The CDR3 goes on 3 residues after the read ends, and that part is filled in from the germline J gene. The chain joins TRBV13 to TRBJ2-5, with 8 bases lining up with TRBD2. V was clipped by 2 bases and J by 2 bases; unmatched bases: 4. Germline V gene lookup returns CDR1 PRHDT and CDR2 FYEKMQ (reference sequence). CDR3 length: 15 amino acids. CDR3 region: CASSLLGLAQETQYF. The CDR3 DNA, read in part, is TGTGCCAGCAGCTTACTCGGACTAGCTCAAGAGACC.

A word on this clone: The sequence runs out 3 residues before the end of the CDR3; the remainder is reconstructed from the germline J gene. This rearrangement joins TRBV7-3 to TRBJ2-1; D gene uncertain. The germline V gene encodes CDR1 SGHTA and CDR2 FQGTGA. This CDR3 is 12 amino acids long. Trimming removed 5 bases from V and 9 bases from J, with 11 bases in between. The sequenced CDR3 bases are TGTGCCAGCAGCGAATCGGGTGTTGAG. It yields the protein CASSESGVE. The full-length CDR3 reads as CASSESGVEQFF.

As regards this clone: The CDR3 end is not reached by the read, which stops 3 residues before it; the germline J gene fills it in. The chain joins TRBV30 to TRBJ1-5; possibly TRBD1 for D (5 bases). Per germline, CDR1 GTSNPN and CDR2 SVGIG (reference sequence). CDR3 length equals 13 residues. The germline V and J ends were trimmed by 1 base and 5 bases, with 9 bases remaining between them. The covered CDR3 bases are TGTGCCTGGAGTGGGGGGGACGATCAGCCC. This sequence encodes CAWSGGDDQP. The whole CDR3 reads CAWSGGDDQPQHF.

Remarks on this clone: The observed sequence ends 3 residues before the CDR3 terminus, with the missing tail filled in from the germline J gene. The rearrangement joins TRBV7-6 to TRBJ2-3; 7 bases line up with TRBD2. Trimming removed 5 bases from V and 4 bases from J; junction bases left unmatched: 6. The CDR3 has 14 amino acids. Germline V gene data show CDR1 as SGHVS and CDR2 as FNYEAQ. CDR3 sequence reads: CASSLASGADTQYF. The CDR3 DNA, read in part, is TGTGCCAGCAGCCTGGCTAGCGGCGCAGATACG.